A single sample gave rise to the 3 T cell receptor beta chains below, sequenced in a study of identical twins. Via MiXCR, TCRdb re-called the 5' RACE reads, giving one row per CDR3 protein. Of approximately 210,000 distinct CDR3 sequences in the sample, 6.5% to 8% were seen once. The sample also formed part of further work on T cells expressing NK-cell markers.

The specimen was CD8+ T cells sorted from blood. These receptors came from a woman between 18 and 30 years old in good health.

The V and J genes are TRBV12-3 or TRBV12-4 and TRBJ2-7, with unresolved D. V gave up 1 base and J gave up 2 bases, with 9 bases separating them. The CDR3 is made up of 14 amino acids. DNA for the CDR3: TGTGCCAGCAGTTTAGATAGGATGACCTACGAGCAGTACTTC. Its translation is CASSLDRMTYEQYF.

The rearrangement uses TRBV28 and TRBJ1-5; unclear D gene. The ends were cut back, 4 bases at V and 12 bases at J, with 10 bases in the middle. Looked up from germline, CDR1 is MDHEN and CDR2 is SYDVKM. The CDR3 is made up of 11 amino acids. The CDR3 DNA follows: TGTGCCAGCAGTTACCCTGGGGACCAGCATTTT. It specifies CASSYPGDQHF.

This clonotype was found a few times. The chain recombines TRBV10-3 with TRBJ1-2, with a tentative D call TRBD1 (5 bases). The CDR3 is 12 amino acids. The germline V gene encodes CDR1 ENHRY and CDR2 SYGVKD. Trimming cost V 3 bases and J 5 bases, with 7 bases left between them. CDR3 nucleotides: TGTGCCATCAGTGAAGGGACTTATGGCTACACCTTC. It translates to CAISEGTYGYTF.